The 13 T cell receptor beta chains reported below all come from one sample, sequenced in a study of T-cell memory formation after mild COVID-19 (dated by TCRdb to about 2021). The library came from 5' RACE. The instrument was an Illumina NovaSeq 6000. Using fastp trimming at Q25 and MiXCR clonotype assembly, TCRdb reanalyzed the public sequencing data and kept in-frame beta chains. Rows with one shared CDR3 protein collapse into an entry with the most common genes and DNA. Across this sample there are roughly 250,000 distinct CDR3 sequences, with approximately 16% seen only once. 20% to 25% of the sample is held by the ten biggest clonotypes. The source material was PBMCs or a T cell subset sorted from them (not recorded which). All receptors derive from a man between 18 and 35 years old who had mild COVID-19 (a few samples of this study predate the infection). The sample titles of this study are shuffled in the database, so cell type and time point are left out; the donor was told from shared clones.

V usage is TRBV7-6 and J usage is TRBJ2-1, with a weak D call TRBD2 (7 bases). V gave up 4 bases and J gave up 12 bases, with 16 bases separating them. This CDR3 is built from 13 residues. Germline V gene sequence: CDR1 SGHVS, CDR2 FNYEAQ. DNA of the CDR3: TGTGCCAGCAGCTCTCGGGGGGCGGAGGTGCAGTTCTTC. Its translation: CASSSRGAEVQFF.

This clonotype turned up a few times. The CDR3 region is CASSLVGGSFDNEKLFF. CDR3 bases: TGCGCCAGCAGCTTGGTGGGGGGGTCTTTTGATAATGAAAAACTGTTTTTT. V usage is TRBV5-1 and J usage is TRBJ1-4; D perhaps matches TRBD1 (5 bases). The germline CDR1 and CDR2 sequences are SGHRS and YFSETQ. V was shortened by 0 bases and J by 4 bases, with 16 bases between the two germline ends. The CDR3 runs to 17 residues.

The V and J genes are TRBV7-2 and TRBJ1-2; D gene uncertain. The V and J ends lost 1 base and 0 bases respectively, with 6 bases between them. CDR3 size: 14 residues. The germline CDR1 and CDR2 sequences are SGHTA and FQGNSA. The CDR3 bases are TGTGCCAGCAGCTTAGGGGCTTCTAACTATGGCTACACCTTC. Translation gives CASSLGASNYGYTF.

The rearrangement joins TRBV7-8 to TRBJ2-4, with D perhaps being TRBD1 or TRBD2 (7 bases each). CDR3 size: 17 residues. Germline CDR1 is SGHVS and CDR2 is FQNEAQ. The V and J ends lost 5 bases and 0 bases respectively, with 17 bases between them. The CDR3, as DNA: TGTGCCAGCAGCCCACAGGGGAGGGGGCAAGCCAAAAACATTCAGTACTTC. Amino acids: CASSPQGRGQAKNIQYF.

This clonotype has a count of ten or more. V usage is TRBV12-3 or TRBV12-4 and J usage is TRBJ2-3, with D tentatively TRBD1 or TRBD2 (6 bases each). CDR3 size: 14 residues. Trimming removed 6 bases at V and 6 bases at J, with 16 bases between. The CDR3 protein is CASSLGGPMDTQYF. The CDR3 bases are TGTGCCAGCAGCCTCGGGGGCCCCATGGATACGCAGTATTTT.

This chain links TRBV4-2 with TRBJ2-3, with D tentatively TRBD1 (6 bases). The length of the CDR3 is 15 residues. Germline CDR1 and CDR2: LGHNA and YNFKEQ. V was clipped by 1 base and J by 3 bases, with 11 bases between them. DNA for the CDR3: TGTGCCAGCAGCCAAGGGGCCCAGGGGACAGATACGCAGTATTTT. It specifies CASSQGAQGTDTQYF.

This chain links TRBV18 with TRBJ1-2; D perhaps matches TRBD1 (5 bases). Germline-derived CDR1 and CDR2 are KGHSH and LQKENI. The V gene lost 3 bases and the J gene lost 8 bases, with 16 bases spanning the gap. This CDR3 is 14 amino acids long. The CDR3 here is CASSPGRGSQGYTF. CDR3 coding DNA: TGTGCCAGCTCACCGGGACGGGGGTCGCAGGGCTACACCTTC.

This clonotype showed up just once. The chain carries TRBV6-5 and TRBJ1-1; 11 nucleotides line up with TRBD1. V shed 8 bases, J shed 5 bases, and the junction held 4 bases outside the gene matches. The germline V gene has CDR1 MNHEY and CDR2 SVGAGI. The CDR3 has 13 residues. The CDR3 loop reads CASAGTGGTEAFF. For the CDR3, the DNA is TGTGCCAGCGCCGGGACAGGGGGAACTGAAGCTTTCTTT.

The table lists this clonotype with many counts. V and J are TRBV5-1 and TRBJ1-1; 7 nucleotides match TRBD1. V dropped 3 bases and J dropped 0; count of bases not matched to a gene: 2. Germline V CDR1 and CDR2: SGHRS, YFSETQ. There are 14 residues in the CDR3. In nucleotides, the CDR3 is TGCGCCAGCAGCTCGGGACAGATGAACACTGAAGCTTTCTTT. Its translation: CASSSGQMNTEAFF.

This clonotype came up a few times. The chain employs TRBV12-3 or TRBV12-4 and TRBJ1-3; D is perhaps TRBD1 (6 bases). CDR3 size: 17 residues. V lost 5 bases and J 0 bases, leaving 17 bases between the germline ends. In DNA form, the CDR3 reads TGTGCCAGCAGTGGGGGCCCGACATCTCTCTCTGGAAACACCATATATTTT. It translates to CASSGGPTSLSGNTIYF.

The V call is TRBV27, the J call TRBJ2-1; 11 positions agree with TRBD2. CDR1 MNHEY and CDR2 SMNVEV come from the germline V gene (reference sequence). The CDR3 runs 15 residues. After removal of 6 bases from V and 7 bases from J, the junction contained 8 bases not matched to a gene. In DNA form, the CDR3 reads TGTGCCAGCAGGGTTATAGCGGGGGGGCTTAATGAGCAGTTCTTC. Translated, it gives CASRVIAGGLNEQFF.

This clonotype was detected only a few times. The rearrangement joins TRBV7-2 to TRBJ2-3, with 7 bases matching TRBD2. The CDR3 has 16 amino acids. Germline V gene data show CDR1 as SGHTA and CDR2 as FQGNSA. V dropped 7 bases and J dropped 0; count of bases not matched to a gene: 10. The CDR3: CASTRKRGVSTDTQYF. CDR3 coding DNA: TGTGCCAGCACCCGGAAGCGGGGCGTCAGCACAGATACGCAGTATTTT.

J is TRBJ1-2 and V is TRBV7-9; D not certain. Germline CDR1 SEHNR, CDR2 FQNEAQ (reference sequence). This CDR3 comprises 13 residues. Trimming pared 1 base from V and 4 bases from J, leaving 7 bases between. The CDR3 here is CASSLGEVYGYTF. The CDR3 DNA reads TGTGCCAGCAGCTTAGGAGAGGTCTATGGCTACACCTTC.